Each of the 21 T cell receptor beta chains below was sequenced from the same sample in a study of blood T cell repertoires in COVID-19. Generated by immunoSEQ multiplex PCR, the TCRdb table keeps only in-frame clones and is missing some. The data hold tens of thousands of clones, with 81% observed a single time. The sample was peripheral blood. The receptors stem from a man older than 75 with acute or convalescent COVID-19.

The V and J genes are TRBV5-1 and TRBJ2-7; 8 nucleotides agree with TRBD2. This CDR3 is built from 14 residues. CDR1 and CDR2 from the germline V gene are SGHRS and YFSETQ. V shed 4 bases and J 12 bases; nucleotides not matched to a gene: 15. CDR3 nucleotide sequence: TGCGCCAGCAGCCCAGACCCGGGACTAGGCGGTCGGTACTTC. Translating gives CASSPDPGLGGRYF.

This clone appeared a few times. V and J are TRBV4-1 and TRBJ1-6, with D possibly being TRBD1 (5 bases). V shed 3 bases and J shed 5 bases, with 11 bases lying between them. Germline CDR1 is MGHRA and CDR2 is YSYEKL. The CDR3 extends over 15 amino acids. The CDR3 here is CASSQVGGDNSPLHF. CDR3 DNA: TGCGCCAGCAGCCAGGTAGGAGGGGATAATTCACCCCTCCACTTT.

The chain recombines TRBV6-5 with TRBJ2-7; TRBD1 matches 11 bases. The CDR3 covers 15 residues. V lost 1 base to trimming and J lost 3 bases; unmatched junction nucleotides: 2. Germline CDR1 and CDR2: MNHEY and SVGAGI. The CDR3 coding sequence is TGTGCCAGCAGTTACTGGACAGGGGGCCACTACGAGCAGTACTTC. Protein sequence: CASSYWTGGHYEQYF.

The chain has TRBV5-5 and TRBJ1-2; TRBD1 matches at 9 bases. The CDR3 length is 14 residues. CDR1 is SGHKS and CDR2 is YYEKEE in the germline V gene (reference sequence). V dropped 0 bases and J dropped 5; count of bases not matched to a gene: 2. CDR3 region: CASSLGDRDYGYTF. The CDR3 region has the DNA TGTGCCAGCAGCTTGGGGGACAGGGATTATGGCTACACCTTC.

This clone was seen only once. The J gene is TRBJ2-3, the V gene TRBV24-1; 12 nucleotides match TRBD2. The CDR3 covers 17 residues. Unmatched junction bases numbered 6, after V lost 3 bases and J lost 3 bases. Per the germline V gene, CDR1 is KGHDR and CDR2 is SFDVKD. CDR3 DNA sequence: TGTGCCACCAGTGATCCCCCAGGGACTAGCGGGACAGATACGCAGTATTTT. It specifies CATSDPPGTSGTDTQYF.

This clone has more than one count but fewer than ten. The chain employs TRBV18 and TRBJ2-7; D remains ambiguous. Per germline, CDR1 KGHSH and CDR2 LQKENI. V lost 2 bases and J 0 bases, leaving 8 bases between the germline ends. This CDR3 is built from 14 residues. The CDR3 reads CASSPTTVSYEQYF. The CDR3 DNA reads TGTGCCAGCTCACCAACCACAGTCTCCTACGAGCAGTACTTC.

The V gene is TRBV12-3 or TRBV12-4, the J gene TRBJ2-5; no clear D. CDR3 length: 13 residues. The V gene lost 4 bases and the J gene lost 1 base, with 7 bases spanning the gap. The CDR3 spells CASSYYTQETQYF. The CDR3 coding sequence is TGTGCCAGCAGTTACTACACCCAAGAGACCCAGTACTTC.

The chain couples TRBV9 to TRBJ2-2, with 8 bases aligning to TRBD1. CDR3 size: 16 residues. The ends lost 0 bases at V and 2 bases at J; junction bases unmatched: 3. Germline V gene sequence: CDR1 SGDLS, CDR2 YYNGEE. As DNA, the CDR3 is TGTGCCAGCAGCGTAGTTGACAGGGGAAACACCGGGGAGCTGTTTTTT. This sequence encodes CASSVVDRGNTGELFF.

V usage is TRBV2 and J usage is TRBJ1-2; 7 bases line up with TRBD1. The CDR3 totals 14 residues. Per the germline V gene, CDR1 is SNHLY and CDR2 is FYNNEI. Unmatched junction bases numbered 6, after V lost 2 bases and J lost 6 bases. The CDR3 bases are TGTGCCAGCAGTGAATTCCCAGGGGGTAATGGCTACACCTTC. Amino acids: CASSEFPGGNGYTF.

This clone was counted a few times. V usage is TRBV2 and J usage is TRBJ1-5; D unresolved. The CDR3 contains 15 residues. The V gene's germline CDR1 is SNHLY and CDR2 FYNNEI. Trimming shortened V by 5 bases and J by 0 bases, and 11 bases separated the two germline ends. The CDR3 sequence is CASSTPENSNQPQHF. Here the CDR3 DNA reads TGTGCCAGCAGTACCCCAGAAAATAGCAATCAGCCCCAGCATTTT.

The V and J genes are TRBV28 and TRBJ1-2; perhaps TRBD1 as D (6 bases). V lost 6 bases to trimming and J lost 4 bases, with 15 bases between them. The CDR3 length is 14 residues. Germline loops: CDR1 MDHEN, CDR2 SYDVKM. The CDR3 bases are TGTGCCAGCAGGGACAGAGCCTGGGGCTATGGCTACACCTTC. Amino acids: CASRDRAWGYGYTF.

The V gene is TRBV28, the J gene TRBJ1-4, with D hard to call. Trimming pared 5 bases from V and 0 bases from J, leaving 13 bases between. CDR1 MDHEN and CDR2 SYDVKM come from the germline V gene. The CDR3 contains 16 residues. The CDR3 region is CASSPLGLATNEKLFF. The CDR3 nucleotides are TGTGCCAGCAGTCCCCTCGGGTTGGCAACTAATGAAAAACTGTTTTTT.

This clone was observed a single time. The chain couples TRBV5-1 to TRBJ2-3; 10 nucleotides match TRBD1. This CDR3 has 19 amino acids. Germline-derived CDR1 and CDR2 are SGHRS and YFSETQ. V lost 0 bases, J lost 0 bases, and 10 bases stayed unmatched. The CDR3 protein is CASSLEGQGRYASTDTQYF. The CDR3 coding sequence is TGCGCCAGCAGCTTGGAGGGACAGGGGCGATACGCTAGCACAGATACGCAGTATTTT. The full variable domain, in which reference TRBV5-1 and TRBJ2-3 provide the parts outside the CDR3, is KAGVTQTPRYLIKTRGQQVTLSCSPISGHRSVSWYQQTPGQGLQFLFEYFSETQRNKGNFPGRFSGRQFSNSRSEMNVSTLELGDSALYLCASSLEGQGRYASTDTQYFGPGTRLTVL.

This rearrangement joins TRBV6-5 to TRBJ1-2, with D tentatively TRBD1 (5 bases). V shed 0 bases and J shed 8 bases, with 13 bases lying between them. CDR1 and CDR2 from the germline V gene are MNHEY and SVGAGI. The CDR3 runs to 14 residues. The CDR3 region is CASSYSGRAKGYTF. The CDR3 bases are TGTGCCAGCAGTTACTCGGGCAGGGCCAAGGGCTACACCTTC.

In its sample, this clone was seen a few times. J is TRBJ1-2 and V is TRBV29-1; D is unresolved. The length of the CDR3 is 11 residues. The ends were cut back, 3 bases at V and 5 bases at J, with 7 bases in the middle. Germline-derived CDR1 and CDR2 are SQVTM and ANQGSEA. The CDR3 coding sequence is TGCAGCGTTGATGGAGGTTATGGCTACACCTTC. Translating it yields CSVDGGYGYTF.

The chain joins TRBV28 to TRBJ1-4; TRBD1 matches 10 bases. The germline gives CDR1 MDHEN, CDR2 SYDVKM. The J segment lost 8 bases and the V segment lost 6 bases, leaving 6 bases of the junction unmatched. The CDR3 loop spans 14 amino acids. As DNA, the CDR3 is TGTGCCAGCAGGGGAGACAGGGGGCCGGAAAAACTGTTTTTT. Its translation is CASRGDRGPEKLFF.

This chain joins TRBV7-2 and TRBJ1-2, with 8 bases lining up with TRBD1. CDR3 length: 16 amino acids. CDR1 and CDR2 (germline): SGHTA, FQGNSA. V shed 5 bases and J 0 bases; nucleotides not matched to a gene: 8. CDR3 amino acids: CASSPNLGQANYGYTF. CDR3 bases: TGTGCCAGCAGCCCCAACCTGGGACAGGCTAACTATGGCTACACCTTC.

The chain joins TRBV5-1 to TRBJ2-3; 9 bases fit TRBD2. Germline loops: CDR1 SGHRS, CDR2 YFSETQ. The trim removed 5 bases at V and 2 bases at J, leaving 3 bases unmatched. This CDR3 comprises 14 residues. CDR3 DNA: TGCGCCAGCAGATCTAGCGGGGTCACAGATACGCAGTATTTT. Translating it yields CASRSSGVTDTQYF.

This chain links TRBV7-3 with TRBJ2-7, with 10 nucleotides matching TRBD1. Germline-derived CDR1 and CDR2 are SGHTA and FQGTGA. This CDR3 spans 12 amino acids. V was clipped by 8 bases and J by 3 bases; unmatched bases: 1. The CDR3 loop reads CASGTGVYEQYF. In nucleotides, the CDR3 is TGTGCCAGCGGGACAGGGGTCTACGAGCAGTACTTC.

The chain is built from TRBV5-4 and TRBJ2-1; 8 nucleotides align to TRBD2. This CDR3 comprises 14 residues. CDR1 is SGHNT and CDR2 is YYREEE in the germline V gene (reference sequence). V gave up 4 bases and J gave up 8 bases; unmatched junction bases: 8. The CDR3 is CASSRTGTRYEQFF. The DNA for the CDR3 is TGTGCCAGCAGCCGTACCGGGACTAGGTATGAGCAGTTCTTC. Complete variable domain (other parts from reference TRBV5-4 and TRBJ2-1): ETGVTQSPTHLIKTRGQQVTLRCSSQSGHNTVSWYQQALGQGPQFIFQYYREEENGRGNFPPRFSGLQFPNYSSELNVNALELDDSALYLCASSRTGTRYEQFFGPGTRLTVL.

The rearrangement joins TRBV13 to TRBJ2-7; tentatively, D is TRBD2 (6 bases). The CDR3 spans 12 residues. Germline V gene lookup returns CDR1 PRHDT and CDR2 FYEKMQ (reference sequence). V dropped 1 base and J dropped 7 bases, with 8 bases sitting between them. Written as DNA, the CDR3 is TGTGCCAGCAGCTTAGAAGGAGGGGAGCAGTACTTC. Translating gives CASSLEGGEQYF.